The 5 T cell receptor beta chains below all came from one sample that was sequenced in a study of long-term antiretroviral therapy in people with HIV. Sequencing relied on immunoSEQ assay v3.0, run at survey level. Repertoires were generated with immunoSEQ multiplex PCR, while TCRdb's copy carries only in-frame clones and drops some. In the table there are some 24,000 clones, around 90% of which are singletons. Sample: unsorted PBMCs, taken 1.8 years before starting antiretroviral therapy. Receptor source: a man in his fifties or sixties with HIV.

This chain joins TRBV9 and TRBJ2-7; maybe TRBD2 (6 bases). V lost 4 bases and J lost 10, with 15 bases in between. Germline CDR1 is SGDLS and CDR2 is YYNGEE. CDR3 length: 12 residues. The CDR3 sequence: CASSPPGGFQYF. As DNA, the CDR3 is TGTGCCAGCAGCCCCCCAGGAGGGTTCCAGTACTTC.

The chain recombines TRBV7-6 with TRBJ2-2; 8 bases align to TRBD1. Germline trimming cut 6 bases from V and 7 bases from J; bases unmatched to any gene: 19. The CDR3 covers 18 residues. Germline V gene data show CDR1 as SGHVS and CDR2 as FNYEAQ. The CDR3 DNA reads as TGTGCCAGCAGTCGGACCCAGGGGGCGAATCGCAGGATCGGGGAGCTGTTTTTT. As protein: CASSRTQGANRRIGELFF.

The chain uses TRBV5-1 and TRBJ1-1, with 8 bases matching TRBD1. Germline assignment: CDR1 SGHRS and CDR2 YFSETQ. Germline trimming cut 4 bases from V and 1 base from J; bases unmatched to any gene: 9. This CDR3 spans 16 amino acids. CDR3: CASSHPPGTGNTEAFF. Here the CDR3 DNA reads TGCGCCAGCAGCCATCCCCCCGGGACAGGGAACACTGAAGCTTTCTTT.

The genes are TRBV18 and TRBJ2-5, with D possibly being TRBD1 or TRBD2 (5 bases each). CDR3 length equals 14 residues. The V end lost 3 bases, the J end lost 5 bases, and 13 bases lay between the germline ends. Germline loops: CDR1 KGHSH, CDR2 LQKENI. The chain's CDR3 is CASSPPGALETQYF. The CDR3 nucleotides are TGTGCCAGCTCACCGCCCGGGGCCCTGGAGACCCAGTACTTC.

The CDR3 here is CASSFGGTEAFF. In DNA, the CDR3 is TGTGCCAGCAGTTTTGGAGGCACTGAAGCTTTCTTT. The rearrangement links TRBV25-1 to TRBJ1-1; no firm D call. This CDR3 spans 12 amino acids. The germline V gene has CDR1 MGHDK and CDR2 SYGVNS. Trimming shortened V by 5 bases and J by 4 bases, and 8 bases separated the two germline ends.